This T cell receptor beta chain appears in the sequencing data of a study of blood T cell repertoires in COVID-19. Study background: COVID-19 samples, acute and convalescent, were from the United States, Italy and Spain. T cells, B-cell-depleted T cells, or PBMCs supplied cDNA or gDNA.

Patients in Seattle were enrolled during active infection, then followed longitudinally. In the original workflow: Amplified reference gene primers provided the basis for estimating nucleated cell counts. Repertoires were generated with immunoSEQ multiplex PCR, while TCRdb's copy carries only in-frame clones and drops some. The DNA was the basis for D and trimming; V, J and clone size are from that table. The sample holds almost 300,000 clones, roughly 90% seen once. This CDR3 has 13 amino acids. Germline CDR1 and CDR2: LNHDA and SQIVND (reference sequence). Trimming removed 6 bases from V and 8 bases from J; junction bases left unmatched: 9.

The receptor comes from a woman in her twenties or thirties with COVID-19, enrolled during active disease. Material: peripheral blood. The chain employs TRBV19 and TRBJ1-2, with TRBD1 matching 7 bases. The chain's CDR3 is CASSPDRVGGYTF. CDR3 sequence (DNA): TGTGCCAGTAGCCCAGACAGGGTGGGCGGCTACACCTTC.